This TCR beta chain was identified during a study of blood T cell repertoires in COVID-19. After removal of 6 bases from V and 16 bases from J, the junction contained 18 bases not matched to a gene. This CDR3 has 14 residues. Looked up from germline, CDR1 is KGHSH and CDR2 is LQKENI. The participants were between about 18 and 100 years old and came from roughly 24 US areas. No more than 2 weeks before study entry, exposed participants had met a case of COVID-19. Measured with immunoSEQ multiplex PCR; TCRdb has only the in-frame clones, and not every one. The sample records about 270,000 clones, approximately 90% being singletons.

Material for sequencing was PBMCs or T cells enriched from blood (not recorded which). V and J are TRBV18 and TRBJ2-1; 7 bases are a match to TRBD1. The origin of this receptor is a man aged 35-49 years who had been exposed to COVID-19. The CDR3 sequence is CASSSRGQANTPFF. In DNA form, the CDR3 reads TGTGCCAGCTCTAGTAGAGGACAGGCGAACACACCATTCTTC.